This note documents a single T cell receptor (beta chain) sequence. Germline values: CDR1 LGHDT, CDR2 YNNKEL (reference sequence). CDR3 size: 16 residues. Trimming shortened V by 5 bases and J by 11 bases, and 27 bases separated the two germline ends. Measured with immunoSEQ multiplex PCR; TCRdb has only the in-frame clones, and not every one. Of about 68,000 clones in the sample, 85% to 95% were seen once. This rearrangement joins TRBV3-1 (or the pseudogene TRBV3-2) to TRBJ1-1; D is undetermined. The sequence came from a man aged 40-50 years with rheumatoid arthritis. Sequenced: PBMCs. CDR3 sequence: CASSRSGYSIPRWAFF. In DNA form, the CDR3 reads TGTGCCAGCAGCAGATCGGGCTACAGCATTCCCCGATGGGCTTTCTTT.